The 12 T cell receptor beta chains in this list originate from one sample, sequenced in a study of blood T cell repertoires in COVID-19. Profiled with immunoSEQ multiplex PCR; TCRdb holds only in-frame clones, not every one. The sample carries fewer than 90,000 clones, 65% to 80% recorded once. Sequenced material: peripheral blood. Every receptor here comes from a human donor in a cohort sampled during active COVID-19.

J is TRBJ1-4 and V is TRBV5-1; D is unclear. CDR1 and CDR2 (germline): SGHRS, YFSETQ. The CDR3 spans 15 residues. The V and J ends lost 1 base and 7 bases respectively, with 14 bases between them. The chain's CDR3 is CASSLWAQGSEKLFF. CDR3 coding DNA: TGCGCCAGCAGCTTGTGGGCCCAAGGAAGTGAAAAACTGTTTTTT.

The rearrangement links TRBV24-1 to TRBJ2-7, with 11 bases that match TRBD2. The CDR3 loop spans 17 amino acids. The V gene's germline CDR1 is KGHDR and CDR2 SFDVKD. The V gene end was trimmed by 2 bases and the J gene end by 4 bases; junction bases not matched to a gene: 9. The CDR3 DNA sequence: TGTGCCACCAGTGATTCGGATTGGACTAGCGGGCAATACGAGCAGTACTTC. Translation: CATSDSDWTSGQYEQYF.

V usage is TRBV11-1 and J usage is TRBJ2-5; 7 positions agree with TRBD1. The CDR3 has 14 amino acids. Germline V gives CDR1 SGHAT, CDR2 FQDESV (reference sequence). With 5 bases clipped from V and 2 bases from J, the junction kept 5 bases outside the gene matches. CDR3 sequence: CASSADRDQETQYF. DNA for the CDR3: TGTGCCAGCAGCGCCGACAGGGATCAAGAGACCCAGTACTTC.

In nucleotides, the CDR3 is TGTGCCAGCTCCCCTGACAGGGATCAGCCCCAGCATTTT. This translates into CASSPDRDQPQHF. The V and J genes are TRBV18 and TRBJ1-5, with TRBD1 matching over 7 bases. CDR3 length: 13 amino acids. J lost 5 bases, V lost 6 bases, and 4 bases had no gene match. Germline CDR1 is KGHSH and CDR2 is LQKENI.

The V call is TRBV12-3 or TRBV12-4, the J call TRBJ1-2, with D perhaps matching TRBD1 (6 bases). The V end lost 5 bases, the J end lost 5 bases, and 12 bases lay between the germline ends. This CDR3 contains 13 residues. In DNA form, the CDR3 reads TGTGCCAGCAGTCCACAGGGATTTTATGGCTACACCTTC. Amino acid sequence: CASSPQGFYGYTF.

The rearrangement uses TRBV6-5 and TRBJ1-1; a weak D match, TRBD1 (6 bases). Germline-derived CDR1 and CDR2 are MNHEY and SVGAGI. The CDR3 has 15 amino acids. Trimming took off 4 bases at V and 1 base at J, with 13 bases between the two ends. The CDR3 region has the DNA TGTGCCAGCAGTTCTAAAACGACAGGGAACACTGAAGCTTTCTTT. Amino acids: CASSSKTTGNTEAFF.

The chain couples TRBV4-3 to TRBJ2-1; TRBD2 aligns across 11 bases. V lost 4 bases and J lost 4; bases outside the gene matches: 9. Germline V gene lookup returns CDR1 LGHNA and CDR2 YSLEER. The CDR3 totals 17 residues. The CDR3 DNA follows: TGCGCCAGCAGCCCCACCCCCGGGACTAGCGGATACAATGAGCAGTTCTTC. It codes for CASSPTPGTSGYNEQFF.

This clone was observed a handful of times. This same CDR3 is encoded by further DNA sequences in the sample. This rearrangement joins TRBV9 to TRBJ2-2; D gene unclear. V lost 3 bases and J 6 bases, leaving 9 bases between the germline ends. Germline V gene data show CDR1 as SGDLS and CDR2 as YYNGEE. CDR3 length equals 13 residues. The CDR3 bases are TGTGCCAGCAGCGCCTCAGTACCCGGGGAGCTGTTTTTT. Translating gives CASSASVPGELFF.

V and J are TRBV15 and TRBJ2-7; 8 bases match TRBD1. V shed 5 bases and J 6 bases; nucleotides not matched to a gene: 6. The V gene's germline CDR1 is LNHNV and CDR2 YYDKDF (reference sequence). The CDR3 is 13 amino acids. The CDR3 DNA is TGTGCCACCAGCGCTCAGGGGGCAGGCGAGCAGTACTTC. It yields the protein CATSAQGAGEQYF.

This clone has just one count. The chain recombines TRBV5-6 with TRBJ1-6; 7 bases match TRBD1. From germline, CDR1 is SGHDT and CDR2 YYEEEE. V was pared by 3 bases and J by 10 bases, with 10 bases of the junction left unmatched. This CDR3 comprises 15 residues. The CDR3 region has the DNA TGTGCCAGCAGCTCCCCTGTAGGGGGCATGTCACCCCTCCACTTT. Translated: CASSSPVGGMSPLHF.

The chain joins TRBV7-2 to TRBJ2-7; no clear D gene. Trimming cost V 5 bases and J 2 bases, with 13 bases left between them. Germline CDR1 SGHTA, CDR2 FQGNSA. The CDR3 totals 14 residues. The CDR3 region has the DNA TGTGCCAGCAGCCCGCAGGTGGGCGCCTACGAGCAGTACTTC. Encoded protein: CASSPQVGAYEQYF.

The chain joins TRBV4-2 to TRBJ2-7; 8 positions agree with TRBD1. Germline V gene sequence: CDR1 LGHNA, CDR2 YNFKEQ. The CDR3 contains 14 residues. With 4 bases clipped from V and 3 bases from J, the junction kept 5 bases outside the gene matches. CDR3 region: CASSPQGANYEQYF. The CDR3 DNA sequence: TGTGCCAGCAGCCCCCAGGGGGCTAACTACGAGCAGTACTTC.